The 6 T cell receptor beta chains reported below all come from one sample, sequenced in a study of CD8 T cells in Susac syndrome. Random hexamers were used to reverse transcribe an amount of roughly 0.45 to 1 ug RNA. A single record per CDR3 protein comes from TCRdb applying MiXCR to the immunoSEQ multiplex PCR reads. The sample shows roughly 130,000 distinct CDR3 sequences, 85% to 95% of them seen only once. The sequencing input was CD4+ T cells from PBMCs. The receptors originated from a human donor with multiple sclerosis.

This clonotype was observed once. The chain uses TRBV20-1 and TRBJ1-1, with 7 bases matching TRBD1. Trimming cost V 0 bases and J 4 bases; bases outside gene matches: 5. CDR3 length: 14 residues. Germline CDR1 DFQATT, CDR2 SNEGSKA (reference sequence). The CDR3 DNA reads as TGCAGTGCTAGAGATCAAGGGGGCAGCACTGAAGCTTTCTTT. Its protein product is CSARDQGGSTEAFF.

This chain connects TRBV21-1 to TRBJ2-1. TRBV21-1 has pseudogene status. There are 14 residues in the CDR3. This chain's CDR3 is CASSKVREYNEQFF. The CDR3, as DNA: TGTGCCAGCAGCAAAGTCCGAGAATACAATGAGCAGTTCTTC.

The gene calls are TRBV18 and TRBJ2-5; D gene unclear. V was trimmed by 5 bases and J by 7 bases, leaving 26 bases between them. This CDR3 region has 17 residues. Germline V CDR1 and CDR2: KGHSH, LQKENI. CDR3 sequence (DNA): TGTGCCAGCTCAGCGCGTGGTGAAGAGCCCACAAGACGGACCCAGTACTTC. This codes for CASSARGEEPTRRTQYF.

The genes are TRBV5-4 and TRBJ2-5, with 12 nucleotides matching TRBD2. This CDR3 has 16 amino acids. Germline V gene lookup returns CDR1 SGHNT and CDR2 YYREEE (reference sequence). V was pared by 3 bases and J by 3 bases, with 6 bases of the junction left unmatched. The DNA of the CDR3 is TGTGCCAGCAGCTCTGCCGGACTAGCGGGGAAAGAGACCCAGTACTTC. Encoded protein: CASSSAGLAGKETQYF. Looking up the rest from reference TRBV5-4 and TRBJ2-5 gives the full variable domain: ETGVTQSPTHLIKTRGQQVTLRCSSQSGHNTVSWYQQALGQGPQFIFQYYREEENGRGNFPPRFSGLQFPNYSSELNVNALELDDSALYLCASSSAGLAGKETQYFGPGTRLLVL.

This chain uses TRBV18 with TRBJ1-2; D may be TRBD1 (6 bases). The CDR3 covers 13 residues. Germline lookup yields CDR1 KGHSH and CDR2 LQKENI. V was pared by 3 bases and J by 8 bases, with 13 bases between. The CDR3 loop reads CASSPQGSGGYTF. CDR3 DNA: TGTGCCAGCTCACCCCAGGGGTCCGGGGGCTACACCTTC.

The genes are TRBV12-3 or TRBV12-4 and TRBJ1-5, with TRBD1 as a possible D gene (5 bases). The CDR3 is 15 amino acids. V lost 6 bases to trimming and J lost 2 bases, with 14 bases between them. For the CDR3, the DNA is TGTGCCAGCAGCCACCCTGGGGGAGGCAATCAGCCCCAGCATTTT. Protein product: CASSHPGGGNQPQHF.